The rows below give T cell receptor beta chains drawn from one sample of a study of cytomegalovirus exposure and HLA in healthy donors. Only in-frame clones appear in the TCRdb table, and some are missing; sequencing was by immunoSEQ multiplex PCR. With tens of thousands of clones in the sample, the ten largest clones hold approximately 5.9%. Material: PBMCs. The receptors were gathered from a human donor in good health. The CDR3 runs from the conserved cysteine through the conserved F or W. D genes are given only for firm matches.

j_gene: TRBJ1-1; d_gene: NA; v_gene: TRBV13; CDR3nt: TGTGCCAGCCTACCGATGGGACACTTGAACACTGAAGCTTTCTTT; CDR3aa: CASLPMGHLNTEAFF
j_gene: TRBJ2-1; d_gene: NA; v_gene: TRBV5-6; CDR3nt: TGTGCCAGCAGCTTAGGGGCAGCTGACAATGAGCAGTTCTTC; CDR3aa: CASSLGAADNEQFF
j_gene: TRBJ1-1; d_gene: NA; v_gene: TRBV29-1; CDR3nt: TGCAGCGTTGAAAGGCCCGCGGGGCTTTTCCCGAACACTGAAGCTTTCTTT; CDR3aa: CSVERPAGLFPNTEAFF
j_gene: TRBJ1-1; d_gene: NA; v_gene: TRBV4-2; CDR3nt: TGTGCCAGCAGCCAGCTCGATCGTGGGGGCACGAACACTGAAGCTTTCTTT; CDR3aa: CASSQLDRGGTNTEAFF
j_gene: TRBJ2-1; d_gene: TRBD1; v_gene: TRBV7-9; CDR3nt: TGTGCCAGCAGCCCACCAGGGGGTAGTTCGTTAAATGAGCAGTTCTTC; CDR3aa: CASSPPGGSSLNEQFF
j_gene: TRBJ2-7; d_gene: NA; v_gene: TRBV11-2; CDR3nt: TGTGCCAGCAGCGTCTCCAGGGTGGAGAGCTACGAGCAGTACTTC; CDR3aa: CASSVSRVESYEQYF
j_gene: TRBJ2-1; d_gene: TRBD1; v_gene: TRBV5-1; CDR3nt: TGCGCCAGCAGCACCGGACAGGGGGCACGCAATGAGCAGTTCTTC; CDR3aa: CASSTGQGARNEQFF
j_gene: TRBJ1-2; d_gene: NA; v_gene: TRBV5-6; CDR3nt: TGTGCCAGCAGCTTGCGGGTTGCCAACTATGGCTACACCTTC; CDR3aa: CASSLRVANYGYTF
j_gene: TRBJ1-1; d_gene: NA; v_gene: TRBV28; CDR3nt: TGTGCCAGCCTCGGGGGGACGGCCATGAACACTGAAGCTTTCTTT; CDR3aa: CASLGGTAMNTEAFF
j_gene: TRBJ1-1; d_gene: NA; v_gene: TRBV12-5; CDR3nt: TGTGCTAGTGGTTTGACAGCAAACACTGAAGCTTTCTTT; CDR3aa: CASGLTANTEAFF
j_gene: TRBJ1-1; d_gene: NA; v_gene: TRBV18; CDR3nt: TGTGCCAGCTCACCAGATTATACGCCTGCCGGAGCTTTCTTT; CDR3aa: CASSPDYTPAGAFF
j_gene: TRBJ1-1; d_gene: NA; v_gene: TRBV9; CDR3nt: TGTGCCAGCAGCGTAGGGACATCGAACACTGAAGCTTTCTTT; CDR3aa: CASSVGTSNTEAFF
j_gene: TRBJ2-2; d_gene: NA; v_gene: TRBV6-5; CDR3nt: TGTGCCAGCAGTCCCGGGAATAGAAGAGGGGAGCTGTTTTTT; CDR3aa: CASSPGNRRGELFF
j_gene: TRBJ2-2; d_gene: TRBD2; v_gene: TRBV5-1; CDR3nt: TGCGCCAGCAGCTTGGACGGGGGGGACACCGGGGAGCTGTTTTTT; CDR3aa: CASSLDGGDTGELFF
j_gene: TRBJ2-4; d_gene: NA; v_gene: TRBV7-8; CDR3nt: TGTGCCGGAGGGCCTTTAGCCAAAAACATTCAGTACTTC; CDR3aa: CAGGPLAKNIQYF
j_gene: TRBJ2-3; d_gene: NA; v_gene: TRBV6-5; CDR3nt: TGTGCCAGCAGAAAAGGGGATTTTAGCACAGATACGCAGTATTTT; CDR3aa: CASRKGDFSTDTQYF
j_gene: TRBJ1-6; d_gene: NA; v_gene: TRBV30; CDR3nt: TGTGCCTGGAGACGCGGGGCCGCAAATTCACCCCTCCACTTT; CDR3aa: CAWRRGAANSPLHF
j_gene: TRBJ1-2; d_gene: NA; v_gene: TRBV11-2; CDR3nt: TGTGCCAGCAGCTTAGATCGGACAAGGGGCTACACCTTC; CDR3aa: CASSLDRTRGYTF
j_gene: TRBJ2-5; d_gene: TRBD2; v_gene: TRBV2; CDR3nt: TGTGCCAGCAGTCTCTCTTCGTCCTCAATGGCTAGCGGGGGGAGAGAGACCCAGTACTTC; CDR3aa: CASSLSSSSMASGGRETQYF
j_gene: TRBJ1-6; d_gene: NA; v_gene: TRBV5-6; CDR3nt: TGTGCCAGCAGCCCACGAGGTAGAAATAATTCACCCCTACACTTT; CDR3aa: CASSPRGRNNSPLHF
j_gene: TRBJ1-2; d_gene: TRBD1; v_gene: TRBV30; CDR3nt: TGTGCCTGGAAGGGAACCCGGACAGGAGATTTCCACTATGGCTACACCTTC; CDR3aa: CAWKGTRTGDFHYGYTF
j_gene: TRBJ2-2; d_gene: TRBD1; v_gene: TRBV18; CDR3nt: TGTGCCAGCTCACCTCCGACAGGGTCCGGGGAGCTGTTTTTT; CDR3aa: CASSPPTGSGELFF
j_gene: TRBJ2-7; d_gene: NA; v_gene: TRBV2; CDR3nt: TGTGCCAGCTCCCGGGGGAGCTCCTACGAGCAGTACTTC; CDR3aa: CASSRGSSYEQYF
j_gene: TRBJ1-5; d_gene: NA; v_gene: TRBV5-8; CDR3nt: TGTGCCAGCAGCCTCGGACATCCCAATCAGCCCCAGCATTTT; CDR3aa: CASSLGHPNQPQHF
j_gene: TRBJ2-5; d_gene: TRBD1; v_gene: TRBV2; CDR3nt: TGTGCCAGCAGCCAAGGACAGGGGAGAGAGACCCAGTACTTC; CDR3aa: CASSQGQGRETQYF
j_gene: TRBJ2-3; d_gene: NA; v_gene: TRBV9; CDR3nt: TGTGCCAGCAGCGTTGAAGGGGGATGGGGAGATACGCAGTATTTT; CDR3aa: CASSVEGGWGDTQYF
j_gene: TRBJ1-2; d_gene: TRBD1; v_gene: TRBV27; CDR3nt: TGTGCCAGCAGTTTAGGAGGACAGGGATACCATGGCTACACCTTC; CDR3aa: CASSLGGQGYHGYTF
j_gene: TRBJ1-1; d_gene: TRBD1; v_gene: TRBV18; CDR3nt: TGTGCCAGCTCATACTCTACAGGGGGAGTTTTGAAAGCTTTCTTT; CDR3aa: CASSYSTGGVLKAFF
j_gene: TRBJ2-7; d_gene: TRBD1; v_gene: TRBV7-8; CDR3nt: TGTGCCAGCAGCTTAGCCATTTCCGGGACAGCGAGCTCCTACGAGCAGTACTTC; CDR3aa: CASSLAISGTASSYEQYF
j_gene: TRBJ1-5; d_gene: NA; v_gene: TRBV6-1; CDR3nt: TGTGCCAGCATGGGGGCCTTAATTCGTCAGCCCCAGCATTTT; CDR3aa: CASMGALIRQPQHF
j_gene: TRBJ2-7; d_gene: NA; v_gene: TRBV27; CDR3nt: TGTGCCAGCAGAGAGGGAACGGGGGCCTACGAGCAGTACTTC; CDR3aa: CASREGTGAYEQYF
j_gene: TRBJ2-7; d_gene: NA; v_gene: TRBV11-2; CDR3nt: TGTGCCAGCAGCTATAATCTTGGCTTTCACGAGCAGTACTTC; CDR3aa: CASSYNLGFHEQYF
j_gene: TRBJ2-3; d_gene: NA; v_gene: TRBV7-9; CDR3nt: TGTGCCAGCAGCTTTACAGGTCTCGGTACGCAGTATTTT; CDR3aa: CASSFTGLGTQYF
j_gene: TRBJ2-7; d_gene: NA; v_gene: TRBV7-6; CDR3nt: TGTGCCAGCAGCTCTGACTATAACTACGAGCAGTACTTC; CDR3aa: CASSSDYNYEQYF
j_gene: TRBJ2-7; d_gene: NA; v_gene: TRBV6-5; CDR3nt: TGTGCCAGCAGTTACGGTTCAGGTCGAGTCTACGAGCAGTACTTC; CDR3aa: CASSYGSGRVYEQYF
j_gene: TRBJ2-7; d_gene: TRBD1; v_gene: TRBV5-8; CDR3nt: TGTGCCAGCAGCTTAAACAGGGGTTCCTACGAGCAGTACTTC; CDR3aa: CASSLNRGSYEQYF